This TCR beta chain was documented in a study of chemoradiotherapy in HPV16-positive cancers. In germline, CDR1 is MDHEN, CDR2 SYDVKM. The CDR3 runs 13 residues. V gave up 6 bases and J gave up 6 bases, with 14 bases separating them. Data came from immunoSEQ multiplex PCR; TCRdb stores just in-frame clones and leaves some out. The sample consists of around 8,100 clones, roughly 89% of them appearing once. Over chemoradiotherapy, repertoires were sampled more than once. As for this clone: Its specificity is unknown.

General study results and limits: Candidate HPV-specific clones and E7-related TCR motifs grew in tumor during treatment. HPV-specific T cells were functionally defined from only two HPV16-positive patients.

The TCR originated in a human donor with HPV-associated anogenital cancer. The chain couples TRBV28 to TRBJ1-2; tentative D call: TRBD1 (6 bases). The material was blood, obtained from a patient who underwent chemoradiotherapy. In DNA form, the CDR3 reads TGTGCCAGCAGCATTCGGGGGGCGGATGGCTACACCTTC. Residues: CASSIRGADGYTF.